What follows is one T cell receptor (beta chain) and its context. What this receptor recognizes is not known. Qualities for individual bases were not recorded, and no much larger clone is one base off. Collaborating institutions collected whole blood in K2EDTA tubes following their own protocols. Collaborator samples were shipped for TCRbeta analysis as frozen whole blood, isolated PBMCs, or DNA extracted from either sample type. TCRbeta CDR3 regions were amplified from genomic DNA using the immunoSEQ Assay, a bias-controlled multiplex PCR. Processing in the source paper ran as follows. Within the assay, amplification of reference gene primers was used to estimate how many nucleated cells each sample contained. Sequence reads were collapsed and filtered to measure the absolute abundance of every unique TCRbeta CDR3 rearrangement. For each sample, productive Simpson clonality was calculated as the square root of Simpson's diversity index over productive rearrangements. TCRdb stores this immuneACCESS table with in-frame sequences only. Part of the clones is absent; in the studies checked, under half of the shortfall reflects unresolved V genes, and no reason is known for the rest. That table gives V, J and clone size, and the DNA gave D and trimming. This sample holds about 270,000 clones; around 81% were observed only once. 2.5% to 3% of the sample is in the top ten clones.

The record originates from a study of blood T cell repertoires in COVID-19 (dated by TCRdb to the early 2020s). In the study overall: Collaborator samples came from the United States, Italy and Spain and covered acute and convalescent phases of COVID-19. The material from the prospective study consisted of cDNA or gDNA derived from T cells, B-cell-depleted T cells, or PBMCs. Subjects who had been exposed to COVID-19, were actively infected with it, or had recovered from it provided the deeply sampled blood TCRbeta repertoires that made up the dataset. The repertoires were released in a freely available public database meant as a resource for research on the immune response to SARS-CoV-2. Samples came from the ongoing ImmuneRACE study (first 160 participants) plus 1,254 subjects from 6 global collaborators. Sample metadata almost always included a de-identified subject ID, COVID-19 status, age in years and sex. Where available, HLA class I and class II types were taken from metadata supplied by the sample provider and were not determined by assay-based typing.

The full study reports these points: The quantity of clinical and demographic metadata differed by source and by participant and was supplied without curation.

Specimen: peripheral blood. The source of this sequence is a woman aged 55-70 years with active or convalescent COVID-19.

The CDR3 region reads CASSPDSSSYNSPLHF. The nucleotide sequence reads as follows: TGTGCCAGCAGCCCGGACTCGAGCTCCTATAATTCACCCCTCCACTTT. This chain is built from TRBV3-1 (or the pseudogene TRBV3-2) and TRBJ1-6, with the identity of the D gene unclear. Via the germline V gene (reference sequence), CDR1 is LGHDT and CDR2 YNNKEL. The cysteine opens and the phenylalanine closes a CDR3 of 16 amino acids. Of the read, only the CDR3 DNA is kept; its 48 bases are in frame from base 1. V is reduced by 4 bases and J by 0 bases, leaving a spacing of 10 bases between them.